The next 14 T cell receptor beta chains were all read from a single sample in a study of blood T cell repertoires in COVID-19. TCRdb's copy holds only in-frame clones and misses some; the assay was immunoSEQ multiplex PCR. The table lists 130,000 to 150,000 clones, more than 75% of them singletons, with approximately 13% in the top ten. The sequencing sample was made of peripheral blood. The receptors were sampled from a man aged 55 to 70 with active or convalescent COVID-19.

This chain connects TRBV19 to TRBJ2-1; 10 nucleotides match TRBD2. With 6 bases clipped from V and 9 bases from J, the junction kept 14 bases outside the gene matches. The length of the CDR3 is 16 residues. Germline assignment: CDR1 LNHDA and CDR2 SQIVND (reference sequence). The CDR3 is CASRGFRASGSIEQFF. The CDR3 DNA reads as TGTGCCAGTAGGGGTTTCCGGGCTAGCGGGAGTATTGAGCAGTTCTTC.

V usage is TRBV5-5 and J usage is TRBJ1-3; D is ambiguous. In germline, CDR1 is SGHKS, CDR2 YYEKEE (reference sequence). CDR3 size: 15 residues. Trimming stripped 0 bases from V and 9 bases from J, with 16 bases between. DNA for the CDR3: TGTGCCAGCAGCTTGGTTTCCGGTCTTGGAGCCACCATATATTTT. Amino acid sequence: CASSLVSGLGATIYF.

The rearrangement joins TRBV9 to TRBJ1-2; 8 bases agree with TRBD1. The CDR3 has 15 residues. Trimming at V came to 8 bases and at J to 0 bases, leaving 9 bases not matched to a gene. Per the germline V gene, CDR1 is SGDLS and CDR2 is YYNGEE. CDR3 sequence reads: CASSYGQGSNYGYTF. The CDR3 DNA reads TGTGCCAGTTCTTATGGACAGGGCTCTAACTATGGCTACACCTTC.

V and J are TRBV5-1 and TRBJ1-1; the D gene is possibly TRBD1 (6 bases). The CDR3 extends over 15 amino acids. Germline assignment: CDR1 SGHRS and CDR2 YFSETQ. V dropped 0 bases and J dropped 4 bases, with 13 bases sitting between them. In DNA form, the CDR3 reads TGCGCCAGCAGCTTGGCCGGGGAGGGGGTCACTGAAGCTTTCTTT. Protein sequence: CASSLAGEGVTEAFF.

The chain links TRBV19 to TRBJ2-3; weak D call: TRBD2 (5 bases). The CDR3 contains 17 residues. Germline V gene data show CDR1 as LNHDA and CDR2 as SQIVND (reference sequence). V was pared by 5 bases and J by 4 bases, with 22 bases between. The CDR3 protein is CASSASMTINGADTQYF. CDR3 nucleotide sequence: TGTGCCAGTAGTGCGAGCATGACTATAAATGGGGCAGATACGCAGTATTTT.

The V and J genes are TRBV28 and TRBJ1-1; no definite D call. Germline V gives CDR1 MDHEN, CDR2 SYDVKM. The CDR3 length is 12 residues. V was shortened by 7 bases and J by 1 base, with 7 bases between the two germline ends. DNA for the CDR3: TGTGCCAGCATGGGAGGGAACACTGAAGCTTTCTTT. It translates to CASMGGNTEAFF. The complete variable domain, with remaining parts taken from reference TRBV28 and TRBJ1-1, reads DVKVTQSSRYLVKRTGEKVFLECVQDMDHENMFWYRQDPGLGLRLIYFSYDVKMKEKGDIPEGYSVSREKKERFSLILESASTNQTSMYLCASMGGNTEAFFGQGTRLTVV.

The chain uses TRBV28 and TRBJ2-2; 8 nucleotides line up with TRBD2. The CDR3 contains 15 residues. V was clipped by 3 bases and J by 6 bases; unmatched bases: 6. Germline V gene data show CDR1 as MDHEN and CDR2 as SYDVKM. CDR3 in amino acids: CASSLSGRGAGELFF. Here the CDR3 DNA reads TGTGCCAGCAGTTTGAGCGGGAGAGGGGCCGGGGAGCTGTTTTTT.

V gene TRBV27 combines with J gene TRBJ1-6, with 10 positions matching TRBD1. J was trimmed by 10 bases and V by 5 bases; bases with no gene match: 8. In germline, CDR1 is MNHEY, CDR2 SMNVEV (reference sequence). The CDR3 has 15 residues. CDR3 residues: CASSPRTGGVSPLHF. The CDR3 DNA reads as TGTGCCAGCAGTCCTAGGACAGGGGGGGTATCACCCCTCCACTTT.

The chain couples TRBV7-9 to TRBJ2-1; D might be TRBD2 (7 bases). The CDR3 runs to 14 residues. Germline V lookup: CDR1 SEHNR, CDR2 FQNEAQ (reference sequence). Trimming took 11 bases from V and 7 from J, leaving 21 bases between them. This chain's CDR3 is CAVAAGGGTNEQFF. The CDR3 DNA follows: TGTGCCGTCGCGGCGGGCGGGGGCACAAATGAGCAGTTCTTC.

This rearrangement joins TRBV2 to TRBJ2-1, with D perhaps TRBD1 (6 bases). V lost 6 bases and J 4 bases, leaving 10 bases between the germline ends. This CDR3 comprises 13 residues. CDR1 and CDR2 (germline): SNHLY, FYNNEI. This chain's CDR3 is CASRRDRYNEQFF. In DNA form, the CDR3 reads TGTGCCAGCAGGAGAGACAGGTACAATGAGCAGTTCTTC.

This chain uses TRBV27 with TRBJ1-2; no clear D gene. The germline CDR1 and CDR2 sequences are MNHEY and SMNVEV (reference sequence). The germline V and J ends were trimmed by 6 bases and 6 bases, with 17 bases remaining between them. The CDR3 is 14 amino acids. The CDR3 reads CASSPAAGTDGYTF. The CDR3 DNA reads TGTGCCAGCAGCCCGGCCGCGGGAACGGATGGCTACACCTTC.

J is TRBJ2-7 and V is TRBV11-2; TRBD2 aligns across 13 bases. CDR1 and CDR2 (germline): SGHAT, FQNNGV. This CDR3 contains 16 residues. After removal of 5 bases from V and 0 bases from J, the junction contained 4 bases not matched to a gene. CDR3 bases: TGTGCCAGCAGCCCCCGGACTAGCGGGAGCTCCTACGAGCAGTACTTC. Its translation: CASSPRTSGSSYEQYF.

The V gene is TRBV7-2, the J gene TRBJ2-3; a possible D gene is TRBD2 (5 bases). Germline-derived CDR1 and CDR2 are SGHTA and FQGNSA. V lost 1 base to trimming and J lost 0 bases, with 8 bases between them. The CDR3 has 15 residues. CDR3 sequence reads: CASSLVGGSTDTQYF. The CDR3 DNA is TGTGCCAGCAGCTTAGTAGGCGGGAGCACAGATACGCAGTATTTT.

V and J are TRBV7-3 and TRBJ2-2; D might be TRBD1 (5 bases). Germline V gives CDR1 SGHTA, CDR2 FQGTGA. The germline V and J ends were trimmed by 5 bases and 5 bases, with 9 bases remaining between them. The length of the CDR3 is 13 residues. The CDR3 nucleotides are TGTGCCAGCAGCCCCCGACAGACCGGGGAGCTGTTTTTT. Residues: CASSPRQTGELFF.